The 14 T cell receptor beta chains presented below share a single source sample, sequenced in a study of CD8+ T cells in alopecia areata. Extracted from the samples, RNA was reverse transcribed into cDNA to serve as the sequencing template. Clones were read by immunoSEQ multiplex PCR, and TCRdb kept only the in-frame ones, dropping some. Found here are more than 200,000 clones, roughly two thirds of them singletons; the top ten hold around 1.2%. Sequences were derived from CD4+ T cells sorted from blood, sampled at week 0. These TCRs come from a human donor with alopecia areata.

The J gene is TRBJ2-7, the V gene TRBV20-1; 9 bases line up with TRBD1. The germline V gene encodes CDR1 DFQATT and CDR2 SNEGSKA (reference sequence). This CDR3 has 11 amino acids. CDR3 residues: CRAGQGGEQYF. CDR3 bases: TGCAGGGCGGGACAGGGAGGCGAGCAGTACTTC.

V gene TRBV5-4 combines with J gene TRBJ2-1, with 7 nucleotides matching TRBD1. V dropped 5 bases and J dropped 5; count of bases not matched to a gene: 7. The CDR3 consists of 14 residues. CDR1 is SGHNT, CDR2 YYREEE, per germline (reference sequence). In DNA form, the CDR3 reads TGTGCCAGCAGGGCGACAGGGATGAACAATGAGCAGTTCTTC. Translated: CASRATGMNNEQFF.

The chain carries TRBV7-3 and TRBJ2-5; tentatively, D is TRBD2 (6 bases). V was clipped by 2 bases and J by 5 bases, with 9 bases between them. From germline, CDR1 is SGHTA and CDR2 FQGTGA. This CDR3 has 13 residues. In DNA, the CDR3 is TGTGCCAGCAGCTTAGGGGGGAAGGAGACCCAGTACTTC. This gives the protein CASSLGGKETQYF.

This chain connects TRBV6-5 to TRBJ2-7, with TRBD2 matching over 8 bases. CDR1 is MNHEY and CDR2 is SVGAGI in the germline V gene. The V segment lost 2 bases and the J segment 6 bases; nucleotides outside the gene matches: 9. This CDR3 is 15 amino acids long. CDR3 DNA: TGTGCCAGCAGTTACATCCCGGGGGGGCTTAGCGAGCAGTACTTC. Residues: CASSYIPGGLSEQYF.

CDR3 in amino acids: CSVSRTGGAADTQYF. For the CDR3, the DNA is TGCAGCGTTTCCCGAACCGGGGGGGCAGCAGATACGCAGTATTTT. This chain uses TRBV29-1 with TRBJ2-3; the match to TRBD2 covers 8 bases. Germline values: CDR1 SQVTM, CDR2 ANQGSEA. After removal of 5 bases from V and 4 bases from J, the junction contained 11 bases not matched to a gene. The CDR3 length is 15 residues.

The chain uses TRBV5-1 and TRBJ2-7, with TRBD1 as a possible D gene (5 bases). The CDR3 runs to 13 residues. From germline, CDR1 is SGHRS and CDR2 YFSETQ. Trimming shortened V by 4 bases and J by 2 bases, and 10 bases separated the two germline ends. The CDR3 DNA reads TGCGCCAGCAGCGGGCAGGGAACCTACGAGCAGTACTTC. This gives the protein CASSGQGTYEQYF.

This chain joins TRBV4-1 and TRBJ2-1; D call uncertain. Trimming left V 4 bases short and J 1 base short, with 5 bases between. Germline V gives CDR1 MGHRA, CDR2 YSYEKL. This CDR3 has 13 amino acids. The CDR3 DNA follows: TGCGCCAGCAGCCCCGGGTCCTACAATGAGCAGTTCTTC. Its protein product is CASSPGSYNEQFF.

The chain links TRBV23-1 to TRBJ1-5; D is possibly TRBD1 (6 bases). TRBV23-1 is marked as an open reading frame, function uncertain. V was cut by 0 bases and J by 0 bases, with 18 bases left in between. The CDR3 runs 19 residues. CDR3 DNA: TGCGCCAGCAGTCAATCGAAATTTACAGGGAATAGTAGCAATCAGCCCCAGCATTTT. Protein sequence: CASSQSKFTGNSSNQPQHF.

The V call is TRBV29-1, the J call TRBJ1-2; TRBD1 might be the D (5 bases). V was pared by 2 bases and J by 6 bases, with 13 bases between. From germline, CDR1 is SQVTM and CDR2 ANQGSEA. The CDR3 is made up of 13 amino acids. CDR3 coding DNA: TGCAGCGTTGAACCCCCGGGACTTAATGGCTACACCTTC. Protein: CSVEPPGLNGYTF.

The sample holds a few counts of this clone. The chain recombines TRBV29-1 with TRBJ2-2; D gene uncertain. The germline V and J ends were trimmed by 7 bases and 1 base, with 4 bases remaining between them. Germline loops: CDR1 SQVTM, CDR2 ANQGSEA. The CDR3 loop spans 11 amino acids. This CDR3 reads CSAKNTGELFF. CDR3 nucleotides: TGCAGCGCCAAGAACACCGGGGAGCTGTTTTTT.

The J gene is TRBJ2-5, the V gene TRBV2, with 7 nucleotides matching TRBD2. This CDR3 contains 13 residues. The ends lost 6 bases at V and 1 base at J; junction bases unmatched: 2. Germline lookup yields CDR1 SNHLY and CDR2 FYNNEI. The CDR3 region is CASRASGQETQYF. The CDR3 DNA sequence: TGTGCCAGCAGGGCTAGCGGCCAAGAGACCCAGTACTTC.

The chain is built from TRBV7-2 and TRBJ2-1; possibly TRBD1 for D (5 bases). This CDR3 is built from 12 residues. V lost 0 bases to trimming and J lost 15 bases, with 12 bases between them. From germline, CDR1 is SGHTA and CDR2 FQGNSA. CDR3 protein: CASSLAGRVGFF. In nucleotides, the CDR3 is TGTGCCAGCAGCTTAGCGGGCAGGGTGGGGTTCTTC.

CDR3 protein: CATQRGHEKLFF. The DNA of the CDR3 is TGTGCCACTCAGAGGGGGCATGAAAAACTGTTTTTT. V gene TRBV2 combines with J gene TRBJ1-4, with 7 positions matching TRBD1. Unmatched junction bases numbered 5, after V lost 10 bases and J lost 6 bases. Germline V gives CDR1 SNHLY, CDR2 FYNNEI. The CDR3 is 12 residues long.

The genes are TRBV2 and TRBJ2-1; weak D call: TRBD1 (6 bases). The CDR3 has 17 residues. Trimming stripped 6 bases from V and 3 bases from J, with 21 bases between. In germline, CDR1 is SNHLY, CDR2 FYNNEI. CDR3 in amino acids: CASSRPTVGAGYNEQFF. The CDR3 DNA follows: TGTGCCAGCAGCCGACCCACGGTGGGGGCCGGCTACAATGAGCAGTTCTTC.